This paragraph reports one T cell receptor (beta chain). Its antigen is currently unknown. This record comes from a study of OX40 agonist ivuxolimab in advanced cancers. Study in general: Patients received the agonistic anti-OX40 (CD134) antibody ivuxolimab. Patients achieving partial responses numbered three: one hepatocellular carcinoma case and two cutaneous melanoma cases. Study conclusions and caveats: What antigens the expanded peripheral T cells recognized was never established.

The V end was cut by 2 bases, the J end by 2 bases, with 8 bases between. Germline V gives CDR1 SEHNR, CDR2 FQNEAQ (reference sequence). CDR3 length equals 14 residues. Blood was sampled at baseline, cycle 4 day 1, and cycle 7 day 1. The repertoire was sequenced with immunoSEQ multiplex PCR; TCRdb's copy has only in-frame clones and lacks some. The repertoire includes tens of thousands of clones, just under 90% of them detected once, and roughly 0.5% sits in the top ten. This specimen was CD4+ or CD8+ T cells sorted from blood, taken in a trial of the OX40 agonist ivuxolimab. The sequence was obtained from an adult with an advanced solid tumor such as melanoma, head and neck, liver or kidney cancer. The chain couples TRBV7-9 to TRBJ2-3, with D maybe TRBD2 (6 bases). DNA of the CDR3: TGTGCCAGCAGCTTACTGGGACTCACAGATACGCAGTATTTT. Translation: CASSLLGLTDTQYF.